This T cell receptor (beta chain) came from a study of Tregs in tolerant kidney transplant recipients. Measured with immunoSEQ multiplex PCR; TCRdb has only the in-frame clones, and not every one. The sample lists tens of thousands of clones, roughly 93% seen once, with roughly 1.7% in the top ten. There are 16 residues in the CDR3. CDR1 and CDR2 from the germline V gene are GTSNPN and SVGIG (reference sequence). The germline V and J ends were trimmed by 0 bases and 0 bases, with 14 bases remaining between them. Related graft donors supplied nonmyeloablative bone marrow transplants, and mixed chimerism was transient.

This chain joins TRBV30 and TRBJ1-2, with a tentative D call TRBD1 (6 bases). This clonotype was obtained from a human patient who received a combined kidney and bone marrow transplant. Some T cells may have originated in the graft donor. Specimen: CD4+ T cells from blood (PBMCs), collected 12 months after the transplant. The CDR3 DNA is TGTGCCTGGAGTGTACCACCCCGGGACACTAACTATGGCTACACCTTC. Its protein product is CAWSVPPRDTNYGYTF. The entire variable domain, with the rest obtained from reference TRBV30 and TRBJ1-2, is as follows: SQTIHQWPATLVQPVGSPLSLECTVEGTSNPNLYWYRQAAGRGLQLLFYSVGIGQISSEVPQNLSASRPQDRQFILSSKKLLLSDSGFYLCAWSVPPRDTNYGYTFGSGTRLTVV.